This TCR beta chain emerged from a study of human T cells and chemical hapten exposure. The V end was cut by 7 bases, the J end by 8 bases, with 17 bases between. The CDR3 has 14 amino acids. Germline V lookup: CDR1 MGHRA, CDR2 YSYEKL. MiXCR, run by TCRdb on the RACE reads, gives a single entry per CDR3 protein. The sample includes some 51,000 distinct CDR3 sequences, 9.4% of them seen just once. Time point noted: pre-sensitization, week 0. Stated treatment: therapeutic diphenylcyclopropenone sensitization with weekly scalp DPC. The chain links TRBV4-1 to TRBJ1-4, with D tentatively TRBD1 (5 bases). This clonotype was obtained from a woman aged 35 to 49 with alopecia areata. Some clones in this sample may be carry-over from other donors' samples. The sample consisted of whole blood, taken in connection with sensitization to the hapten diphenylcyclopropenone (DPC). The CDR3 DNA sequence: TGCGCCAGCACCCCAATGGAGGGGAAGGAAAAACTGTTTTTT. Translation: CASTPMEGKEKLFF.